Listed below are T cell receptor beta chains from one sample, sequenced in a study of blood T cell repertoires in COVID-19. Generated by immunoSEQ multiplex PCR, the TCRdb table keeps only in-frame clones and is missing some. The sample holds nearly 90,000 clones, less than 95% seen once. The sequenced sample consisted of peripheral blood. The receptor source for this set is a man aged 18-30 years with COVID-19, enrolled during active disease. Each CDR3 is given with its conserved first and last residue. Each record gives: J gene, V gene, CDR3 length, CDR3 protein.

j_call: TRBJ2-3; v_call: TRBV7-9; cdr3_length: 16; cdr3_aa: CASSPNLAGVGDTQYF
j_call: TRBJ2-7; v_call: TRBV6-5; cdr3_length: 15; cdr3_aa: CATRRSSGNPYEQYF
j_call: TRBJ1-4; v_call: TRBV28; cdr3_length: 15; cdr3_aa: CASSPWPDTREKLFF
j_call: TRBJ2-3; v_call: TRBV30; cdr3_length: 20; cdr3_aa: CAWSPGASGEEAYGTDTQYF
j_call: TRBJ1-2; v_call: TRBV2; cdr3_length: 15; cdr3_aa: CASSLPRDELRGYTF
j_call: TRBJ2-1; v_call: TRBV9; cdr3_length: 15; cdr3_aa: CASSFTGGFYNEQFF
j_call: TRBJ1-4; v_call: TRBV5-6; cdr3_length: 15; cdr3_aa: CASSRQGFTNEKLLF
j_call: TRBJ1-2; v_call: TRBV5-5; cdr3_length: 15; cdr3_aa: CASSQGQGGSYGYTF
j_call: TRBJ1-1; v_call: TRBV30; cdr3_length: 13; cdr3_aa: CAWHKGGNTEAFF
j_call: TRBJ2-7; v_call: TRBV5-4; cdr3_length: 16; cdr3_aa: CASSLVPSSSVYEQYF
j_call: TRBJ1-4; v_call: TRBV3-1/TRBV3-2; cdr3_length: 19; cdr3_aa: CASSQERRPYPPTNEKLFF
j_call: TRBJ2-7; v_call: TRBV19; cdr3_length: 13; cdr3_aa: CASSIVTGYEQYF
j_call: TRBJ2-7; v_call: TRBV6-5; cdr3_length: 13; cdr3_aa: CASSPGTSVEQYF
j_call: TRBJ2-1; v_call: TRBV4-1; cdr3_length: 18; cdr3_aa: CASSHPRIGGSSYNEQFF
j_call: TRBJ2-3; v_call: TRBV24-1; cdr3_length: 18; cdr3_aa: CATSAPLGAAGLTDTQYF
j_call: TRBJ1-2; v_call: TRBV6-5; cdr3_length: 16; cdr3_aa: CASSYRTTPQDYGYTF
j_call: TRBJ2-5; v_call: TRBV7-9; cdr3_length: 16; cdr3_aa: CASSTLEGLHQETQYF
j_call: TRBJ1-1; v_call: TRBV15; cdr3_length: 14; cdr3_aa: CATSRGGFVTEAFF
j_call: TRBJ1-5; v_call: TRBV28; cdr3_length: 12; cdr3_aa: CASRTVNQPQHF
j_call: TRBJ2-1; v_call: TRBV2; cdr3_length: 16; cdr3_aa: CASSEPSFDSGDEQFF
j_call: TRBJ2-5; v_call: TRBV5-8; cdr3_length: 10; cdr3_aa: CASSLETQYF
j_call: TRBJ1-2; v_call: TRBV27; cdr3_length: 11; cdr3_aa: CASAGPHGYTF
j_call: TRBJ2-3; v_call: TRBV9; cdr3_length: 18; cdr3_aa: CASSVSLAEGTSTDTQYF
j_call: TRBJ2-1; v_call: TRBV4-3; cdr3_length: 14; cdr3_aa: CASSQGSRVREQFF
j_call: TRBJ2-1; v_call: TRBV9; cdr3_length: 17; cdr3_aa: CASSQRGLAGVGNEQFF
j_call: TRBJ1-4; v_call: TRBV21-1; cdr3_length: 16; cdr3_aa: CASSSRDRVEGEKLLF
j_call: TRBJ2-7; v_call: TRBV28; cdr3_length: 14; cdr3_aa: CASSRPGQAYEQYF
j_call: TRBJ1-2; v_call: TRBV7-8; cdr3_length: 13; cdr3_aa: CASSPGANYGYTF
j_call: TRBJ1-5; v_call: TRBV27; cdr3_length: 14; cdr3_aa: CASSLMGTNQPQHF
j_call: TRBJ2-7; v_call: TRBV5-4; cdr3_length: 14; cdr3_aa: CASSFGTGVYEQYF
j_call: TRBJ1-5; v_call: TRBV19; cdr3_length: 17; cdr3_aa: CASSIRGGGHSNQPQHF
j_call: TRBJ2-1; v_call: TRBV24-1; cdr3_length: 15; cdr3_aa: CATSGRTSVYNEQFF
j_call: TRBJ1-2; v_call: TRBV4-3; cdr3_length: 16; cdr3_aa: CASSQESGRGRGGYTF
j_call: TRBJ1-2; v_call: TRBV27; cdr3_length: 16; cdr3_aa: CASSLMGGRGVSGYTF
j_call: TRBJ1-2; v_call: TRBV27; cdr3_length: 11; cdr3_aa: CASSFGVLVYF
j_call: TRBJ2-3; v_call: TRBV7-7; cdr3_length: 13; cdr3_aa: CASSFRGPDTQYF
j_call: TRBJ2-1; v_call: TRBV5-6; cdr3_length: 16; cdr3_aa: CASSTGLAGGRYEQFF
j_call: TRBJ2-3; v_call: TRBV5-8; cdr3_length: 15; cdr3_aa: CASSLGSQFTDTQYF
j_call: TRBJ2-1; v_call: TRBV4-3; cdr3_length: 19; cdr3_aa: CASSQAGPASGRMGNEQFF
j_call: TRBJ2-7; v_call: TRBV7-2; cdr3_length: 13; cdr3_aa: CASSLRAPYEQYF
j_call: TRBJ2-1; v_call: TRBV6-1; cdr3_length: 17; cdr3_aa: CASSDPIAGDYHTEQFF
j_call: TRBJ2-6; v_call: TRBV7-9; cdr3_length: 17; cdr3_aa: CASSLVSGRSGANVLTF
j_call: TRBJ2-5; v_call: TRBV19; cdr3_length: 15; cdr3_aa: CASSARTGPWATQYF
j_call: TRBJ1-1; v_call: TRBV28; cdr3_length: 14; cdr3_aa: CASRDRGRGTEAFF
j_call: TRBJ2-1; v_call: TRBV9; cdr3_length: 15; cdr3_aa: CASSPRDSQYNEQFF
j_call: TRBJ2-5; v_call: TRBV3-1/TRBV3-2; cdr3_length: 15; cdr3_aa: CASSQHHRGEETQYF
j_call: TRBJ2-3; v_call: TRBV9; cdr3_length: 15; cdr3_aa: CASSVSGVPTDTQYF
j_call: TRBJ1-5; v_call: TRBV4-2; cdr3_length: 16; cdr3_aa: CASSQVDYYSNQPQHF
j_call: TRBJ2-1; v_call: TRBV7-9; cdr3_length: 16; cdr3_aa: CASSLIGEGGPNEQFF
j_call: TRBJ2-5; v_call: TRBV30; cdr3_length: 16; cdr3_aa: CACLARRQRSQETQYF
j_call: TRBJ2-1; v_call: TRBV27; cdr3_length: 14; cdr3_aa: CASSFGSSYNEQFF